This TCR beta chain emerged from a study of cytomegalovirus exposure and HLA in healthy donors. The donors were in the approximately 130-subject validation cohort; that cohort was separate from the roughly 680-subject first cohort. Profiled with immunoSEQ multiplex PCR; TCRdb holds only in-frame clones, not every one. The sample records under 400,000 clones, 88% being singletons. The CDR3 runs to 19 residues. Germline V gene data show CDR1 as SGHVS and CDR2 as FNYEAQ. The V segment lost 5 bases and the J segment 2 bases; nucleotides outside the gene matches: 15. The chain has TRBV7-6 and TRBJ1-5, with TRBD1 matching over 10 bases. The receptor was derived from a man aged 25 to 45 in good health and CMV-seronegative. The sequenced sample consisted of PBMCs. The CDR3 nucleotides are TGTGCCAGCAGCGCGGATGTCCCGGGACAGGGGTCGGGCAATCAGCCCCAGCATTTT. Protein product: CASSADVPGQGSGNQPQHF.